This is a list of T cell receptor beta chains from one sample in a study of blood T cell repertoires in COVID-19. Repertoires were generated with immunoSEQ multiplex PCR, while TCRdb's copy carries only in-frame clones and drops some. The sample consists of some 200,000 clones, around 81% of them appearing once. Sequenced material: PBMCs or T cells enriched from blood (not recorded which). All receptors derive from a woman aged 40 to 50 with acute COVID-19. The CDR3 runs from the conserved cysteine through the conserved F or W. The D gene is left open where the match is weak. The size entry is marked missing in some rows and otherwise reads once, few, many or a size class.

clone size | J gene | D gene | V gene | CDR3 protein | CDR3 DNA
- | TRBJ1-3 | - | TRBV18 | CASSGQRNTIYF | TGTGCCAGCTCAGGACAGAGAAACACCATATATTTT
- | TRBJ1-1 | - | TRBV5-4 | CASSLGTVYTEAFF | TGTGCCAGCAGCTTGGGGACAGTTTACACTGAAGCTTTCTTT
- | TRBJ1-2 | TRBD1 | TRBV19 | CASSMEPGGSGGYTF | TGTGCCAGTAGTATGGAACCAGGGGGAAGTGGCGGCTACACCTTC
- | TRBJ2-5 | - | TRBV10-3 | CAISDRGPETQYF | TGTGCCATCAGTGACAGGGGCCCAGAGACCCAGTACTTC
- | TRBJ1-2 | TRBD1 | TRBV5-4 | CASSRHGQGHGYTF | TGTGCCAGCAGCCGGCATGGACAGGGCCATGGCTACACCTTC
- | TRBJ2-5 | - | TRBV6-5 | CASRPGGPGETQYF | TGTGCCAGCCGGCCGGGGGGCCCCGGGGAGACCCAGTACTTC
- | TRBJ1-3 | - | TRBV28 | CASSILRGSGNTIYF | TGTGCCAGCAGTATATTAAGGGGCTCTGGAAACACCATATATTTT
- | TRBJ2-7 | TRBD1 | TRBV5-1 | CASSLRDRGQSSSYEQYF | TGCGCCAGCAGCCTCCGGGACAGGGGGCAATCGAGCTCCTACGAGCAGTACTTC
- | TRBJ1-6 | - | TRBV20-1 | CSASLQGNNSPLHF | TGCAGTGCTAGTCTACAGGGAAATAATTCACCCCTCCACTTT
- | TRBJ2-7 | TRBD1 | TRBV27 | CASSRTGAYLNKQYF | TGTGCCAGCAGTCGGACAGGGGCCTACCTCAACAAGCAGTACTTC
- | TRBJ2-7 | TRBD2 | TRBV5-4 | CASSSTHSGYSYEQYF | TGTGCCAGCAGCTCAACACATAGCGGGTACTCCTACGAGCAGTACTTC
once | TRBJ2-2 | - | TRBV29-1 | CSVDTTGTGELFF | TGCAGCGTTGACACGACGGGCACCGGGGAGCTGTTTTTT
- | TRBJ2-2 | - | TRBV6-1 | CASSESPQTARSTGELFF | TGTGCCAGCAGTGAGTCGCCGCAGACGGCACGGAGCACCGGGGAGCTGTTTTTT